This T cell receptor beta chain was sequenced for a study of blood T cell repertoires in COVID-19. Turning to the study itself: Italy, Spain and the United States were the sources of the convalescent and acute COVID-19 samples.

V dropped 5 bases and J dropped 4 bases, with 11 bases sitting between them. The CDR3 loop spans 12 amino acids. Germline V gives CDR1 GTSNPN, CDR2 SVGIG (reference sequence). Participants were aged about 18 to 90 years from around 25 US areas. Cohorts were based on clinical histories the participants reported. TCRdb's table, derived via immunoSEQ multiplex PCR, lists solely in-frame clones and lacks some. Among about 250,000 clones listed, about nine tenths were seen once. What was sequenced was PBMCs or T cells enriched from blood (not recorded which). The sequence was collected from a man aged 35 to 55 who had recovered from COVID-19. This chain uses TRBV30 with TRBJ1-2; D possibly corresponds to TRBD1 (6 bases). CDR3 DNA: TGTGCCTGGGAGGGGGGGAGCTATGGCTACACCTTC. This gives the protein CAWEGGSYGYTF.